The rows below give T cell receptor beta chains drawn from one sample of a study of blood T cell repertoires in COVID-19. Generated by immunoSEQ multiplex PCR, the TCRdb table keeps only in-frame clones and is missing some. The table records some 180,000 clones, approximately 83% of them present only once. The sample comprised peripheral blood. The receptors here all came from a woman older than 75 with acute or convalescent COVID-19. CDR3s include the opening cysteine and the closing phenylalanine or tryptophan. A D gene is named only where the DNA matches it firmly. Clone size is shown for a subset of rows, as once, few, many or a class of expanded clone.

CDR3nt,CDR3aa,abundance,j_gene,v_gene,d_gene
TGCGCCAGCAGCCCTGGGGAGTCCTATGGCTACACCTTC,CASSPGESYGYTF,-,TRBJ1-2,TRBV4-1,-
TGTGCCAGCAGCGACCCCAGGGGGACTGGGGCCAACGTCCTGACTTTC,CASSDPRGTGANVLTF,-,TRBJ2-6,TRBV11-2,TRBD1
TGCGCCAGCAGCTTGGGGCTAGCGGGAGGGCAGTATGGAGAGACCCAGTACTTC,CASSLGLAGGQYGETQYF,-,TRBJ2-5,TRBV5-1,TRBD2
TGTGCCAGCAGTTTATTTTCGGCCGGACAGGGGAACTATGGCTACACCTTC,CASSLFSAGQGNYGYTF,-,TRBJ1-2,TRBV28,TRBD1
TGCGCCAGCAGCCGGAATCCGACAGGGGAAGAGACCCAGTACTTC,CASSRNPTGEETQYF,-,TRBJ2-5,TRBV4-1,TRBD1
TGTGCCAGCAACGGGGGGGCTGGCACTGAAGCTTTCTTT,CASNGGAGTEAFF,many,TRBJ1-1,TRBV19,-
TGTGCCAGCAGTGAAGGGGGGCAAGGCACAGATACGCAGTATTTT,CASSEGGQGTDTQYF,once,TRBJ2-3,TRBV2,-
TGTGCCACCAGCAGTGGGGATCGCTGGGGAGCGGGAGTTAGCGAGCAGTACTTC,CATSSGDRWGAGVSEQYF,-,TRBJ2-7,TRBV15,TRBD2
TGTGCCAGCAGTGAAACTCCGAACAGGGGCAACTATGGCTACACCTTC,CASSETPNRGNYGYTF,-,TRBJ1-2,TRBV2,TRBD1
TGTGCCAGTAGTATGGGGGCGGCCAGCGTCAATCAGCCCCAGCATTTT,CASSMGAASVNQPQHF,-,TRBJ1-5,TRBV19,-
TGTGCCAGCAGCGTAGGGGGCGTCTCTGGGGCCAACGTCCTGACTTTC,CASSVGGVSGANVLTF,-,TRBJ2-6,TRBV9,-
TGTGCCAGCAGCGTGGCGGGACTAGCGGGGACCAATGAGCAGTTCTTC,CASSVAGLAGTNEQFF,-,TRBJ2-1,TRBV9,TRBD2
TGTGCCAGCAGCCAAGGACAGGTGAACTATGGCTACACCTTC,CASSQGQVNYGYTF,-,TRBJ1-2,TRBV3-1/TRBV3-2,-
TGTGCCAGCTCTCCCCAGGCGGGGGTAGGTCAGCCCCAGCATTTT,CASSPQAGVGQPQHF,once,TRBJ1-5,TRBV18,-
TGTGCCAGCAGCGCCGCTACGAGTCAGCCCCAGCATTTT,CASSAATSQPQHF,-,TRBJ1-5,TRBV3-1/TRBV3-2,-
TGCGCCAGCAGCCAAGGACTCCGGACAGGGGCTAGCACAGATACGCAGTATTTT,CASSQGLRTGASTDTQYF,-,TRBJ2-3,TRBV4-3,TRBD1
TGCAGTGCTAGGGGGGACTCTGAAGCTTTCTTT,CSARGDSEAFF,-,TRBJ1-1,TRBV20-1,-
TGCAGCGTTGTTGGGCAGGGGGCCTACGAGCAGTACTTC,CSVVGQGAYEQYF,-,TRBJ2-7,TRBV29-1,TRBD1
TGTGCCAGCAGTGAAGGCGGCGGGGTGAAGGGGGAGACCCAGTACTTC,CASSEGGGVKGETQYF,-,TRBJ2-5,TRBV2,-
TGTGCCAGCAGCTTATCTTTCGGGTTTGCTTTCTTT,CASSLSFGFAFF,-,TRBJ1-1,TRBV7-2,-
TGTGCCAGCAGCTTGGATGGGGGCGGAAACTATGGCTACACCTTC,CASSLDGGGNYGYTF,-,TRBJ1-2,TRBV5-5,-
TGTGCCAGCAGTGGGACAAACCAGAATGAAAAACTGTTTTTT,CASSGTNQNEKLFF,few,TRBJ1-4,TRBV25-1,-
TGCGCCAGCAGCTTGGGACAGTCCTCCACTGTGGCTTTCTTT,CASSLGQSSTVAFF,once,TRBJ1-1,TRBV5-1,-
TGTGCCAGCAGCTTAGGCCCCGCGGGGGCGAGCTCCTACAATGAGCAGTTCTTC,CASSLGPAGASSYNEQFF,-,TRBJ2-1,TRBV7-2,-
TGTGCCAGCAGCTTAAAGCGGGGTGCCGAGCAGTACTTC,CASSLKRGAEQYF,-,TRBJ2-7,TRBV7-2,TRBD2
TGTGCCAGCAGTTCCATTAGCAATCAGCCCCAGCATTTT,CASSSISNQPQHF,-,TRBJ1-5,TRBV12-3/TRBV12-4,-
TGTGCCAGCAGTAAACTAGCGGGCAATGAGCAGTTCTTC,CASSKLAGNEQFF,-,TRBJ2-1,TRBV3-1/TRBV3-2,TRBD2
TGTGCCAGTAGTGAAACTAGCCCACTAGCGGGCGAGCAGTACTTC,CASSETSPLAGEQYF,-,TRBJ2-7,TRBV19,TRBD2
TGTGCCAGCCGTCGACAGGGGGCGTCCACCGAGCAGTACTTC,CASRRQGASTEQYF,-,TRBJ2-7,TRBV28,TRBD1
TGCGCCAGCAGCGCCCGTGAGGGTAAAGATACGCAGTATTTT,CASSAREGKDTQYF,-,TRBJ2-3,TRBV4-3,-
TGTGCCAGCAGCTTAGCAACAGGGCAGCATTATGGCTACACCTTC,CASSLATGQHYGYTF,-,TRBJ1-2,TRBV7-2,-
TGTGCCAGCAGCCAAGCCTTCGGCGGGAGGTCAAATACGCAGTATTTT,CASSQAFGGRSNTQYF,-,TRBJ2-3,TRBV3-1/TRBV3-2,TRBD2
TGTGCCTGGGGTTTACCAGGGGCCACGAACACCGGGGAGCTGTTTTTT,CAWGLPGATNTGELFF,-,TRBJ2-2,TRBV30,-
TGTGCCAGTAGTGGGACAGGCAATCAGCCCCAGCATTTT,CASSGTGNQPQHF,-,TRBJ1-5,TRBV19,TRBD1
TGTGCCAGTAGTACCTCTCGTAGCGGGGGTGGGGTTGAGCAGTTCTTC,CASSTSRSGGGVEQFF,-,TRBJ2-1,TRBV19,TRBD2
TGTGCCAGCATTTCATCCAGAGGGCCTGAAGCTTTCTTT,CASISSRGPEAFF,-,TRBJ1-1,TRBV12-3/TRBV12-4,-
TGCGCCAGCAGCTTGGGGCAGGGCGGCGGTGGCTACACCTTC,CASSLGQGGGGYTF,-,TRBJ1-2,TRBV5-1,-
TGTGCCCCCCCCTGGGGGCTTAATCAGCCCCAGCATTTT,CAPPWGLNQPQHF,once,TRBJ1-5,TRBV10-3,-
TGTGCCAGCAGCACCGGACAGAACCAAGAGACCCAGTACTTC,CASSTGQNQETQYF,-,TRBJ2-5,TRBV5-5,-
TGCGCCAGCAGCTTGGGTCCGGGGAACACTGAAGCTTTCTTT,CASSLGPGNTEAFF,few,TRBJ1-1,TRBV5-1,-
TGTGCCAGCAGCGTAGGCGGGGGGGTCACTGAAGCTTTCTTT,CASSVGGGVTEAFF,-,TRBJ1-1,TRBV9,-
TGTGCCAGCAGCCAAGTCGCGGGGGGCACTGAAGCTTTCTTT,CASSQVAGGTEAFF,-,TRBJ1-1,TRBV3-1/TRBV3-2,-
TGCGCCAGCAGCTTCCCTCCCGGGACAGGGTCCAATGAGCAGTTCTTC,CASSFPPGTGSNEQFF,-,TRBJ2-1,TRBV5-1,TRBD1
TGCGCCAGCAGCCCGGGCGGGGGGACCCACGAGCAGTACTTC,CASSPGGGTHEQYF,-,TRBJ2-7,TRBV5-1,TRBD2
TGTGCCTGGAGGCAGGGGGCGCGATACGAGCAGTACTTC,CAWRQGARYEQYF,-,TRBJ2-7,TRBV30,TRBD1
TGCGCCAGCAGCGGGACAGGGAAAACTGAAGCTTTCTTT,CASSGTGKTEAFF,-,TRBJ1-1,TRBV5-1,TRBD1
TGTGCCAGCAGTGGACTAGCGGGAAACACCGGGGAGCTGTTTTTT,CASSGLAGNTGELFF,-,TRBJ2-2,TRBV5-6,TRBD2
TGTGCCAGCAGTGAAGGGCAGGGGAACACCGGGGAGCTGTTTTTT,CASSEGQGNTGELFF,few,TRBJ2-2,TRBV6-4,-
TGTGCCAGCAGCCAAGATCAGCCGGGGGGGCCTGGCGATGAGCAGTTCTTC,CASSQDQPGGPGDEQFF,-,TRBJ2-1,TRBV3-1/TRBV3-2,TRBD2
TGTGCCAGCAGCCATAGTGGACAGCTAGCCAAAAACATTCAGTACTTC,CASSHSGQLAKNIQYF,-,TRBJ2-4,TRBV7-2,-
TGTGCCACCAGTGATTTTTATCTGAGGCTCTACGAGCAGTACTTC,CATSDFYLRLYEQYF,-,TRBJ2-7,TRBV24-1,-
TGCAGCGTTGAATCTAGCGGGGGGACAGATACGCAGTATTTT,CSVESSGGTDTQYF,-,TRBJ2-3,TRBV29-1,TRBD2
TGTGCCAGCAGCCACCGGAGGGGCGAGGCAGATACGCAGTATTTT,CASSHRRGEADTQYF,once,TRBJ2-3,TRBV6-5,-